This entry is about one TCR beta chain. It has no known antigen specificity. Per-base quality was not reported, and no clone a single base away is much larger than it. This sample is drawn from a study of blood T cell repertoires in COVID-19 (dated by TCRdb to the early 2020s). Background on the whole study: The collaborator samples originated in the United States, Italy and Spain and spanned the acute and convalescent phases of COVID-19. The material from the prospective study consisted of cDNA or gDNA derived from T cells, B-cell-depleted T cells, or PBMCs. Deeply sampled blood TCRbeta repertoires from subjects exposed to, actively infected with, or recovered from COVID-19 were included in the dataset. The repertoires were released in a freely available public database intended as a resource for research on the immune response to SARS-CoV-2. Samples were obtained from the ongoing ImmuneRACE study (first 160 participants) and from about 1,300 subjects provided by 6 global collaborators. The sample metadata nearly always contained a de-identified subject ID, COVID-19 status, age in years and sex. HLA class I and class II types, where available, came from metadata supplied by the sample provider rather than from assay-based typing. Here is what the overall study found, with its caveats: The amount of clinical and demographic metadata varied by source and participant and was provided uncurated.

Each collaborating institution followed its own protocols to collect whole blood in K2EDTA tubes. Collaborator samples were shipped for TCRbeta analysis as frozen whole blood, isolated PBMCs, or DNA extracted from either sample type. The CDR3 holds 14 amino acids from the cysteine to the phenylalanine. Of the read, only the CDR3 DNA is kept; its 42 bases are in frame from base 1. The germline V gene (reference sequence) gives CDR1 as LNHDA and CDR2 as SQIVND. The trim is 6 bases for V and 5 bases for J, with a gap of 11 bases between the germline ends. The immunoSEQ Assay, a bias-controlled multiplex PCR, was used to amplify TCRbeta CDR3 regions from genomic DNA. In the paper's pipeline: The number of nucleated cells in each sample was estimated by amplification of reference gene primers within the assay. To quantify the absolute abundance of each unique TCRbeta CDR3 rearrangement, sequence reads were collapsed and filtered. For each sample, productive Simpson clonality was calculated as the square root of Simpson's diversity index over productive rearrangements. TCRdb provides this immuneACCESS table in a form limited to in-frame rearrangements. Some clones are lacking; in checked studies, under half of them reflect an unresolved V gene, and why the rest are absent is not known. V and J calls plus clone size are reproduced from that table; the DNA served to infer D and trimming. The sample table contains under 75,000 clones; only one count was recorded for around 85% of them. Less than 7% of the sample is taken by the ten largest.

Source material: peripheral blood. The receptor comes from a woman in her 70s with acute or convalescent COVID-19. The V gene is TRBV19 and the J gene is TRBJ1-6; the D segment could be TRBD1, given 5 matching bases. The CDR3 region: CASRGGGDNSPLHF. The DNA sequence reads TGTGCCAGTAGAGGTGGAGGGGATAATTCACCCCTCCACTTT.